In its sample, the clone carrying this T cell receptor beta chain was seen a few times. Its matching antigen is unknown. Using immunoSEQ multiplex PCR, the repertoire was profiled, and TCRdb retains in-frame clones only, with some absent. The repertoire has 50,000 or so clones, around 69% of them found once; the top ten carry 8.3%. The data belong to a study of radiotherapy plus CTLA-4 blockade in lung cancer. About the research overall: There were objective responses in 18% of patients, and roughly 33% had disease control.

Trimming took 6 bases from V and 5 from J, leaving 13 bases between them. Germline CDR1 is SEHNR and CDR2 is FQNEAQ (reference sequence). This CDR3 comprises 13 residues. Study-wide results and caveats: After treatment with radiotherapy plus ipilimumab, TCR clones that came from the tumor expanded in blood.

Participants had chemo-refractory metastatic non-small-cell lung cancer and were treated with focal radiation plus ipilimumab CTLA-4 blockade. The source of this sequence is a human donor with non-small cell lung cancer who had stable disease on radiotherapy plus ipilimumab. The sequencing used peripheral blood, collected from a patient treated with radiotherapy plus ipilimumab. The rearrangement links TRBV7-9 to TRBJ1-2; a possible D gene is TRBD1 (5 bases). CDR3 bases: TGTGCCAGCAGGCAGGGATTAGAGTATGGCTACACCTTC. Amino acids: CASRQGLEYGYTF.